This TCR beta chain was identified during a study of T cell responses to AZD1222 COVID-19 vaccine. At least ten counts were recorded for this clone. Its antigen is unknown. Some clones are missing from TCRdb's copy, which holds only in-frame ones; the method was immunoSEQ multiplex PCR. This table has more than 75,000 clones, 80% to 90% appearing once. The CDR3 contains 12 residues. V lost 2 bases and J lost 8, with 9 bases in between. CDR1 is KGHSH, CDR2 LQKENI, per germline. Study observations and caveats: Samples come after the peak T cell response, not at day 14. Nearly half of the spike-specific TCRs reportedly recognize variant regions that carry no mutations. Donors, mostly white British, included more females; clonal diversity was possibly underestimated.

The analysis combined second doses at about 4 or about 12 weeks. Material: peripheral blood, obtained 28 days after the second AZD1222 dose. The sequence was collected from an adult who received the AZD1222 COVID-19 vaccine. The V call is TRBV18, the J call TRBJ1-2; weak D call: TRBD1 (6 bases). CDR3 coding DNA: TGTGCCAGCTCACCAGCAGGGGACGGCTACACCTTC. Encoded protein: CASSPAGDGYTF.